What follows describes a single T cell receptor beta chain. Its antigen is not known. CDR1 is SEHNR, CDR2 FQNEAQ, per germline (reference sequence). Trimming took 0 bases from V and 0 from J, leaving 6 bases between them. CDR3 length: 16 amino acids. This specimen comes from a study of beta chain features in type 1 diabetes. Background on the study: Age, gender, cell numbers and subset yield matched between patients and controls.

Every isolated RNA sample was fully reverse transcribed, so sequencing captured expressed TCRB transcripts. The repertoire was sequenced with immunoSEQ multiplex PCR; TCRdb's copy has only in-frame clones and lacks some. The repertoire has about 150,000 clones, about 7.8% of them found once; the top ten carry roughly 1%. The study's findings and limits: The study found moderately but significantly shorter TCRB CDR3s in all four CD4+ subsets of Type 1 diabetes patients. The influence of HLA type on TCRB rearrangement stayed undetermined. Cells with high TCR expression could be over-represented when cDNA is sequenced.

The chain couples TRBV7-9 to TRBJ2-6; possibly TRBD1 for D (6 bases). This receptor was taken from a woman aged 40 to 55 with type 1 diabetes. Sequences were obtained from central memory CD4+ T cells from blood. The CDR3 DNA reads TGTGCCAGCAGCTTAGCCAGGGGCTCTGGGGCCAACGTCCTGACTTTC. This translates into CASSLARGSGANVLTF.